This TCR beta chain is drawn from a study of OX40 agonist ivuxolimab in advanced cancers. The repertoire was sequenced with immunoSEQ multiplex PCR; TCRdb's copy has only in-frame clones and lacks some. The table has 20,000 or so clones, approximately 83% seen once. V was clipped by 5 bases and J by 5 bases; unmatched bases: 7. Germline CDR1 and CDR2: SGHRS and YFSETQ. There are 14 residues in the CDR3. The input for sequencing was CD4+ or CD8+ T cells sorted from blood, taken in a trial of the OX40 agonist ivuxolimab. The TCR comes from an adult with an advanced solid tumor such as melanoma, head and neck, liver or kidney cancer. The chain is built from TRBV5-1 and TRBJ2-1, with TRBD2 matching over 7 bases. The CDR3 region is CASSLLAPDNEQFF. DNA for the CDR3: TGCGCCAGCAGTTTACTAGCGCCCGACAATGAGCAGTTCTTC.